The rows below give T cell receptor beta chains drawn from one sample of a study of shared clonotypes between healthy human individuals. Profiled with immunoSEQ multiplex PCR; TCRdb holds only in-frame clones, not every one. Of some 790,000 clones in the sample, 72% were seen once. The source material was memory CD4+ T cells sorted from blood. The origin of the receptors is a woman in her twenties or thirties in good health. The conserved cysteine and the conserved F or W are not part of the CDR3 here.

V	J	CDR3
TRBV5-4	TRBJ2-7	ASSLDRSGYEQY
TRBV5-1	TRBJ2-5	ASSPAQGGHVETQY
TRBV30	TRBJ1-1	AWSGTDGKLAF
TRBV5-1	TRBJ2-1	ASSLGGSYNEQF
TRBV5-1	TRBJ1-3	ASSPGTSGNTIY
TRBV12-5	TRBJ1-5	ASGLWDLNQPQH
TRBV2	TRBJ2-3	ASRSRTSGSVNTQY
TRBV4-1	TRBJ2-4	ASSNPLKGPPKNIQY
TRBV4-1	TRBJ2-7	ASSQVDTSYEQY
TRBV4-1	TRBJ1-1	ASSHRNLRQNTEAF
TRBV28	TRBJ2-7	ASSLPGNYYEQY
TRBV7-9	TRBJ2-7	ASSLSGTIYEQY
TRBV30	TRBJ2-6	AWNQGLISGANVLT
TRBV10-1	TRBJ1-1	ASSQSRNTEAF
TRBV7-8	TRBJ2-7	ASSLVAGPAYEQY
TRBV29-1	TRBJ2-1	SAELGGRLYNEQF
TRBV30	TRBJ2-7	AWSVKGADEQY
TRBV2	TRBJ1-3	ASSDYNRAGNTIY
TRBV5-1	TRBJ1-1	ASSLAPGEGRAF
TRBV6-6	TRBJ1-1	ASSYSDRDTEAF
TRBV6-1	TRBJ2-3	ASSEGWGSGTGTDTQY
TRBV7-8	TRBJ2-3	ASSLAAGRTSDTQY
TRBV7-2	TRBJ2-3	ATSLNGLLTDTQY
TRBV9	TRBJ2-1	ASSGTSGRLGNEQF
TRBV11-3	TRBJ2-7	ASRGGLMREQY
TRBV7-2	TRBJ2-5	ASSLGSGGETQY